This T cell receptor (beta chain) comes out of a study of OX40 agonist ivuxolimab in advanced cancers. Trimming took 9 bases from V and 4 from J, leaving 20 bases between them. The V gene's germline CDR1 is SGDLS and CDR2 YYNGEE. The CDR3 length is 15 residues. Profiling relied on immunoSEQ multiplex PCR, and the TCRdb table lists in-frame clones only, not all of them. The sample consists of tens of thousands of clones, 85% of them appearing once. This receptor was obtained from an adult with an advanced solid tumor such as melanoma, head and neck, liver or kidney cancer. This specimen consisted of CD4+ or CD8+ T cells sorted from blood, obtained in a trial of the OX40 agonist ivuxolimab. The chain joins TRBV9 to TRBJ2-1; D gene uncertain. CDR3: CAIENLSRPYNEQFF. The CDR3 DNA sequence: TGTGCCATAGAGAATTTGAGCAGACCATACAATGAGCAGTTCTTC.